The source of this TCR beta chain is a study of cytomegalovirus exposure and HLA in healthy donors. General observations from the study: In vitro experiments confirmed that three CMV-associated chains were specific for CMV antigens. The study flagged about 150 TCR beta chains as cytomegalovirus-associated.

The assay was immunoSEQ multiplex PCR, and TCRdb's table has in-frame clones only and misses some. The top ten hold approximately 2.3% of the sample, which has approximately 150,000 clones, just under 85% seen once. This CDR3 region has 18 residues. CDR1 is LGHNA and CDR2 is YSLEER in the germline V gene. Trimming took 0 bases from V and 2 from J; bases not matched to a gene: 10. A word on this clone: Its target is unknown.

The TCR comes from a man aged 30 to 45 in good health and CMV-seropositive. The material sequenced was PBMCs. V gene TRBV4-3 combines with J gene TRBJ1-3; TRBD1 aligns across 7 bases. DNA of the CDR3: TGCGCCAGCAGCCAAGATTTGGCAGGGGGACGCCCTGGAAACACCATATATTTT. The encoded protein is CASSQDLAGGRPGNTIYF.